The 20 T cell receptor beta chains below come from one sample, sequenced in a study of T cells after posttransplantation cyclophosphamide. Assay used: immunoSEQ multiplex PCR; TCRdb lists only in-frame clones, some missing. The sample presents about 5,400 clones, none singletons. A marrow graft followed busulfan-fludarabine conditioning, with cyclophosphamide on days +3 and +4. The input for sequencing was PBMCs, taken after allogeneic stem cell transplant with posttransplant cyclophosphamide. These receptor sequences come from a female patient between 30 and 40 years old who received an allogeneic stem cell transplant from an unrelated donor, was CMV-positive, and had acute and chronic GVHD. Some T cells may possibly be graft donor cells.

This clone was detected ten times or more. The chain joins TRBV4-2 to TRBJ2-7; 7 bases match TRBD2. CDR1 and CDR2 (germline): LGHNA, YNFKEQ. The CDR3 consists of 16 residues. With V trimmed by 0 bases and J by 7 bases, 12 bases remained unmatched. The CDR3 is CASSQDIGRGLREQYF. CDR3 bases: TGTGCCAGCAGCCAAGATATTGGGAGGGGCCTACGGGAGCAGTACTTC.

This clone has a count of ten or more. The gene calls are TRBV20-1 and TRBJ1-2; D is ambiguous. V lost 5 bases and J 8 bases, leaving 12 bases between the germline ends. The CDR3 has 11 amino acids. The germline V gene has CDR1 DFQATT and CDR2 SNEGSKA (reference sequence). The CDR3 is CSAHAMRGYTF. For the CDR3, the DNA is TGCAGTGCTCACGCCATGCGAGGCTACACCTTC.

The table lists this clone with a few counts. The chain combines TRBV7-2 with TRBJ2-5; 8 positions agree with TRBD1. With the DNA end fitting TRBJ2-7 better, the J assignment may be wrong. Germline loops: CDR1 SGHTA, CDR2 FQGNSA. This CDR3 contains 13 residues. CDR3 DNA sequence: TGTGCCAGCAGTACCGGGACAGGCTACGAGCAGTACTTC. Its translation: CASSTGTGYEQYF.

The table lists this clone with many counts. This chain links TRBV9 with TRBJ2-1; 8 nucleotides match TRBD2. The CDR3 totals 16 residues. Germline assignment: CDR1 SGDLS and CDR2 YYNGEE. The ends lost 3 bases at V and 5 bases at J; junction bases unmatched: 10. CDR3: CASSALPSGGDNEQFF. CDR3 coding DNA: TGTGCCAGCAGCGCCCTGCCCTCCGGGGGGGACAATGAGCAGTTCTTC.

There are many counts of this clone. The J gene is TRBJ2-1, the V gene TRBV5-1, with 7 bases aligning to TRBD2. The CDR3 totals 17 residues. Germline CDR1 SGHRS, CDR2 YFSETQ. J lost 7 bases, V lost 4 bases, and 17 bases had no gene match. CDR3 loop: CASSHPAGRAYINEQFF. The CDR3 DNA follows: TGCGCCAGCAGCCACCCCGCAGGGAGGGCCTATATAAATGAGCAGTTCTTC.

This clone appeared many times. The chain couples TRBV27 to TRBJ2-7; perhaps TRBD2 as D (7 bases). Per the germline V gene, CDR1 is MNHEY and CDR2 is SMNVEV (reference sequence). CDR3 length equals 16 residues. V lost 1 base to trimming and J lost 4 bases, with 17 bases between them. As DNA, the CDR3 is TGTGCCAGCAGTTTATTGGAGGGGGGGAATGCATACGAGCAGTACTTC. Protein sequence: CASSLLEGGNAYEQYF.

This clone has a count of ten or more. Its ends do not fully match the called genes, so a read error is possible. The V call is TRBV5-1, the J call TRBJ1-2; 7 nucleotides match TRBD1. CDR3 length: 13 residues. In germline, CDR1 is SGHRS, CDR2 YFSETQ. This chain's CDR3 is CASSPGQTGGEIF. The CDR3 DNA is TGCGCCAGCAGCCCGGGACAGACCGGGGGCGAAATCTTC.

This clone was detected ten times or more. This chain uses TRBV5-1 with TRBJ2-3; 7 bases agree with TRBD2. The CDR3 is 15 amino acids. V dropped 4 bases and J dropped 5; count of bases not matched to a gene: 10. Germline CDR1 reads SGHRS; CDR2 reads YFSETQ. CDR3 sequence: CASSPLRETEDTQYF. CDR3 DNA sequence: TGCGCCAGCAGCCCCTTGCGGGAGACAGAAGATACGCAGTATTTT.

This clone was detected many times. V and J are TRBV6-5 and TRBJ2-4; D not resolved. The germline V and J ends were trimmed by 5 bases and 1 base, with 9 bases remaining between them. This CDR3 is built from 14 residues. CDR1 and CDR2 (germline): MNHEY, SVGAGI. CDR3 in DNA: TGTGCCAGCAGTCGGTCGAGGGCCAAAAACATTCAGTACTTC. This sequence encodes CASSRSRAKNIQYF.

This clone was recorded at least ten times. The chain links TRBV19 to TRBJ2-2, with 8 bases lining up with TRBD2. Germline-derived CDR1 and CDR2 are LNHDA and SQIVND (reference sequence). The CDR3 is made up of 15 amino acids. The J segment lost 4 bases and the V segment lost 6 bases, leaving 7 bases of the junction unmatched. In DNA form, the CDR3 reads TGTGCCAGTAGCCCGAGGACTAGCCTCACCGGGGAGCTGTTTTTT. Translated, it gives CASSPRTSLTGELFF.

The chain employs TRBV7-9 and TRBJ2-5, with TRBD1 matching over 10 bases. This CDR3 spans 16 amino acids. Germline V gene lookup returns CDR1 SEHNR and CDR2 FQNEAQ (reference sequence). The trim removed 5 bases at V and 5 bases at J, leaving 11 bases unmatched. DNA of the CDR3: TGTGCCAGCAGCCATCTCCGGGACAGGGGTTACGAGACCCAGTACTTC. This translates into CASSHLRDRGYETQYF.

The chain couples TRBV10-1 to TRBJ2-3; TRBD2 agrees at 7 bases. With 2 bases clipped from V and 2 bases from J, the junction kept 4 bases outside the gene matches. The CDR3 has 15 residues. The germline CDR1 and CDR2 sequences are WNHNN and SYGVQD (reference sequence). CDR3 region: CASSEASGSTDTQYF. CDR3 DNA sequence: TGCGCCAGCAGTGAGGCTAGCGGATCCACAGATACGCAGTATTTT.

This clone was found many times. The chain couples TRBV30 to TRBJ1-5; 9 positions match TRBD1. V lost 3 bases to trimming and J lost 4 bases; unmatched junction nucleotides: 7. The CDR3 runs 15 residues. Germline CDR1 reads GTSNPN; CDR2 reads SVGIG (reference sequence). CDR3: CAWSHRDRVNQPQHF. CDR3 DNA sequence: TGTGCCTGGAGCCACCGGGACAGGGTGAATCAGCCCCAGCATTTT. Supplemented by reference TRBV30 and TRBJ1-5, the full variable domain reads SQTIHQWPATLVQPVGSPLSLECTVEGTSNPNLYWYRQAAGRGLQLLFYSVGIGQISSEVPQNLSASRPQDRQFILSSKKLLLSDSGFYLCAWSHRDRVNQPQHFGDGTRLSIL.

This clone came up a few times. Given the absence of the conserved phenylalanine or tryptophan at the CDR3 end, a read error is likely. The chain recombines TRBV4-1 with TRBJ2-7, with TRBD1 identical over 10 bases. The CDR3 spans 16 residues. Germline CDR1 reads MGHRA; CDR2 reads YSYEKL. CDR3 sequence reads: CASSRGPGQGTYKQYL. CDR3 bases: TGCGCCAGCAGCAGGGGGCCGGGACAGGGGACCTACAAGCAGTACCTC.

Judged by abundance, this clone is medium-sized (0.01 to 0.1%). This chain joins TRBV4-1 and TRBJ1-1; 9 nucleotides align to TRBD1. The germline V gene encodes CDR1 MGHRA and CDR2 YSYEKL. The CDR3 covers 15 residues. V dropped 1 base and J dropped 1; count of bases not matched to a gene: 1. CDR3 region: CASSQGQGENTEAFF. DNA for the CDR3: TGCGCCAGCAGCCAAGGACAGGGGGAGAACACTGAAGCTTTCTTT.

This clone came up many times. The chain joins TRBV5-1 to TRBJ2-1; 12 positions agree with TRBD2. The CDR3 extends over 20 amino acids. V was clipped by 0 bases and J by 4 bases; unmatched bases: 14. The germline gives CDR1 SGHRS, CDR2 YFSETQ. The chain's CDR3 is CASSLVRDKGLAGFYNEQFF. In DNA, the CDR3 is TGCGCCAGCAGCTTGGTACGGGACAAGGGACTAGCGGGCTTTTACAATGAGCAGTTCTTC.

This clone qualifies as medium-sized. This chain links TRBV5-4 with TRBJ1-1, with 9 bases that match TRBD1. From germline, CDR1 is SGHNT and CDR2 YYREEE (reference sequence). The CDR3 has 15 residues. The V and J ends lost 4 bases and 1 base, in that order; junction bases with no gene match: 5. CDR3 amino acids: CASSPGTGTNTEAFF. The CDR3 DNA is TGTGCCAGCAGCCCCGGGACAGGGACGAACACTGAAGCTTTCTTT.

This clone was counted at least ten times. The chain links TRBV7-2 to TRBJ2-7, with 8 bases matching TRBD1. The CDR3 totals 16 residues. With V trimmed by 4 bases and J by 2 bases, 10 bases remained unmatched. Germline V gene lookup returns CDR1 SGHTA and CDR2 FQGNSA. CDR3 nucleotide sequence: TGTGCCAGCAGCTCCTGGGAACAGGGGGGAACCTACGAGCAGTACTTC. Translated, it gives CASSSWEQGGTYEQYF. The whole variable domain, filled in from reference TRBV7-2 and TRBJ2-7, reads GAGVSQSPSNKVTEKGKDVELRCDPISGHTALYWYRQSLGQGLEFLIYFQGNSAPDKSGLPSDRFSAERTGGSVSTLTIQRTQQEDSAVYLCASSSWEQGGTYEQYFGPGTRLTVT.

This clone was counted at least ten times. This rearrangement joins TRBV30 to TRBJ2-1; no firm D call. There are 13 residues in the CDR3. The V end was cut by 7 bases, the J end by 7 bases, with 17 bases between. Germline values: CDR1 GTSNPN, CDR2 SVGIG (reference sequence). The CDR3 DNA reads TGTGCCTTCCGGGTCTACCCTCCGAATGAGCAGTTCTTC. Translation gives CAFRVYPPNEQFF.

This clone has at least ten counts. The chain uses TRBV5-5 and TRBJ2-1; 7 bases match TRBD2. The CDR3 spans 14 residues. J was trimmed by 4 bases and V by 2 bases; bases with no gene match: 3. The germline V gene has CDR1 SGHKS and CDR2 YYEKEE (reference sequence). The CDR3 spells CASSFRDYYNEQFF. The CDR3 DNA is TGTGCCAGCAGCTTCCGGGACTATTACAATGAGCAGTTCTTC.